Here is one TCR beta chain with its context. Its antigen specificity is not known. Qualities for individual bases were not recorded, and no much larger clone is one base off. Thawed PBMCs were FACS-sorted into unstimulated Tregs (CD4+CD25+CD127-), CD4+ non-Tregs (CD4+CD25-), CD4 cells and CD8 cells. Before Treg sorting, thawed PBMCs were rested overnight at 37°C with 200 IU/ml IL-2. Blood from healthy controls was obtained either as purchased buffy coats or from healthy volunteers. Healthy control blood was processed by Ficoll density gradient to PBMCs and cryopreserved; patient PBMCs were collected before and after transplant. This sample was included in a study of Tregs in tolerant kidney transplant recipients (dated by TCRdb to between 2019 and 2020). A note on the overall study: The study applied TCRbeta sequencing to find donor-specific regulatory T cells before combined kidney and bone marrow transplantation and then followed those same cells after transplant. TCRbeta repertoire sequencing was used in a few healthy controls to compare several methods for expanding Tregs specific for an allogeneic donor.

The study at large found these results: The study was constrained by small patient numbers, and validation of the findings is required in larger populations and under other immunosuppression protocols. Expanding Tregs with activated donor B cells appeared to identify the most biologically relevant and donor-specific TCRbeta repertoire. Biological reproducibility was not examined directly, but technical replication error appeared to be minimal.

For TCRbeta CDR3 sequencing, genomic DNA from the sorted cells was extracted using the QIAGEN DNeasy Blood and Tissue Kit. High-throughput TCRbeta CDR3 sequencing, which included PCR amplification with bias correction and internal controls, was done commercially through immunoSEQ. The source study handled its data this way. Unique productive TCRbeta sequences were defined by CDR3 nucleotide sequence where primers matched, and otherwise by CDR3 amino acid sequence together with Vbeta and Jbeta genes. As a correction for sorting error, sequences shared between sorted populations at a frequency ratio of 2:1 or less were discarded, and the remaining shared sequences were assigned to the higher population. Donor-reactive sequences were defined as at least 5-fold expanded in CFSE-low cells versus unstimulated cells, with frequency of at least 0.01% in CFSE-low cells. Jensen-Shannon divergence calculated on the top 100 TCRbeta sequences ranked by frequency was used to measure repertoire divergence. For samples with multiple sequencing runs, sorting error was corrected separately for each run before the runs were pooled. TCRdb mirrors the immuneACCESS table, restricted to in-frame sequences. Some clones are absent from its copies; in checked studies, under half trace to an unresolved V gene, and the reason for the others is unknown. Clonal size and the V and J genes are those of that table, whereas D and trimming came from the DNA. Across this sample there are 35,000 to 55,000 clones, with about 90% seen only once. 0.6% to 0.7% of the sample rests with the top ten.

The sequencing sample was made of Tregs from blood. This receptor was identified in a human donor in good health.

The CDR3: CASSPRDRAEGSHPEAFF. The bases read TGCGCCAGCAGCCCCCGGGACAGGGCAGAAGGGAGTCACCCTGAAGCTTTCTTT. The chain joins TRBV4-1 to TRBJ1-1; 9 of the junction bases match TRBD1. In the germline V gene, CDR1 corresponds to MGHRA and CDR2 to YSYEKL. Including cysteine and phenylalanine, the CDR3 has 18 amino acids. The CDR3 DNA has 54 bases and is translated from base 1. Trimmed from V: 4 bases; trimmed from J: 6 bases; junction bases lacking a gene match: 18.